This passage covers 27 T cell receptor beta chains from one sample sequenced in a study of identical twins. TCRdb re-analysed the 5' RACE reads in MiXCR, keeping a single row per CDR3 protein. The sample has hundreds of thousands of distinct CDR3 sequences; 6.5% to 8.5% are singletons. This same sample was also taken into another study, of yellow fever vaccine responses in identical twins.

The source material was memory (CD45RO+) T cells sorted from blood. The source of these receptors is a woman aged 18 to 35 in good health.

This clonotype was seen at least ten times. This chain joins TRBV12-3 or TRBV12-4 and TRBJ2-7, with 8 bases identical to TRBD1. Losses at the gene ends were 6 bases for V and 0 bases for J; bases not matched to a gene: 7. CDR3 length: 15 amino acids. The CDR3 loop reads CASSRQGFHSYEQYF. CDR3 DNA: TGTGCCAGCAGCCGACAGGGGTTCCACTCCTACGAGCAGTACTTC.

The sample holds a few counts of this clonotype. V is TRBV27 and J is TRBJ1-6; no definite D call. Germline CDR1 and CDR2: MNHEY and SMNVEV (reference sequence). The V and J ends lost 2 bases and 7 bases respectively, with 6 bases between them. The CDR3 has 13 residues. The chain's CDR3 is CASSLEVNSPLHF. The CDR3 bases are TGTGCCAGCAGTTTAGAAGTGAATTCACCCCTCCACTTT.

The chain uses TRBV4-3 and TRBJ2-5; D may be TRBD1 (5 bases). The germline CDR1 and CDR2 sequences are LGHNA and YSLEER. CDR3 length equals 14 residues. With 1 base removed from V and 6 bases from J, the gap between germline ends came to 12 bases. CDR3 protein: CASSQGNQGKTQYF. As DNA, the CDR3 is TGCGCCAGCAGCCAAGGGAACCAGGGAAAGACCCAGTACTTC.

This clonotype was recorded many times. This chain links TRBV12-3 or TRBV12-4 with TRBJ1-2; D call uncertain. The CDR3 is 16 amino acids. The V gene lost 2 bases and the J gene lost 1 base, with 14 bases spanning the gap. In DNA form, the CDR3 reads TGTGCCAGCAGTTTATACCGTGGCGGTTTTAACTATGGCTACACCTTC. Translating gives CASSLYRGGFNYGYTF.

This clonotype was recorded at least ten times. The chain is built from TRBV10-3 and TRBJ1-5, with 8 bases identical to TRBD1. Germline V gene sequence: CDR1 ENHRY, CDR2 SYGVKD. J gave up 5 bases and V 6 bases, and 9 bases lay outside the gene matches. The CDR3 runs 15 residues. This chain's CDR3 is CAISPDRALHQPQHF. DNA of the CDR3: TGTGCCATCAGCCCGGACAGGGCCCTCCATCAGCCCCAGCATTTT.

DNA for the CDR3: TGTGCCAGCAGCCGGACTAGCGGGGTACCCTCTCGCGCAGATACGCAGTATTTT. This sequence encodes CASSRTSGVPSRADTQYF. The rearrangement joins TRBV6-1 to TRBJ2-3; 12 nucleotides agree with TRBD2. This CDR3 comprises 18 residues. V trimming: 6 bases; J trimming: 4 bases; junction bases outside the gene matches: 14. Germline-derived CDR1 and CDR2 are MNHNS and SASEGT.

This clonotype was observed many times. V and J are TRBV7-3 and TRBJ1-5; 10 nucleotides agree with TRBD1. The CDR3 is 16 residues long. The trim removed 5 bases at V and 5 bases at J, leaving 9 bases unmatched. In germline, CDR1 is SGHTA, CDR2 FQGTGA. CDR3 loop: CASSPHRDRGDQPQHF. Written as DNA, the CDR3 is TGTGCCAGCAGCCCACATCGGGACAGGGGCGATCAGCCCCAGCATTTT.

This clonotype turned up a few times. This rearrangement joins TRBV6-1 to TRBJ2-5, with 7 bases identical to TRBD1. Germline CDR1 and CDR2: MNHNS and SASEGT. The V and J ends lost 5 bases and 4 bases, in that order; junction bases with no gene match: 10. The CDR3 covers 15 residues. CDR3 protein: CASSPPEGAGETQYF. DNA for the CDR3: TGTGCCAGCAGTCCCCCTGAGGGGGCGGGAGAGACCCAGTACTTC.

This clonotype was seen more than once but under ten times. The gene calls are TRBV7-8 and TRBJ2-7, with no clear D. Between the trimmed V and J ends, which lost 0 bases and 2 bases, there was a span of 8 bases. The CDR3 loop spans 14 amino acids. Per the germline V gene, CDR1 is SGHVS and CDR2 is FQNEAQ. CDR3 region: CASSLAGSTYEQYF. The CDR3 DNA reads TGTGCCAGCAGCTTAGCGGGATCCACCTACGAGCAGTACTTC.

The chain uses TRBV7-2 and TRBJ1-4; D is perhaps TRBD1 (5 bases). The V and J ends lost 5 bases and 5 bases respectively, with 15 bases between them. The CDR3 has 15 amino acids. Germline V gene data show CDR1 as SGHTA and CDR2 as FQGNSA. The CDR3 spells CASSIEGLRNEKLFF. CDR3 bases: TGTGCCAGCAGCATAGAGGGGTTAAGGAATGAAAAACTGTTTTTT.

The chain employs TRBV29-1 and TRBJ2-1; possible D gene TRBD1, 6 bases. V was shortened by 6 bases and J by 8 bases, with 11 bases between the two germline ends. Germline lookup yields CDR1 SQVTM and CDR2 ANQGSEA. The CDR3 has 11 amino acids. The CDR3 DNA follows: TGCAGCGTCGACAGGTCCCATGAGCAGTTCTTC. This translates into CSVDRSHEQFF.

The J gene is TRBJ2-3, the V gene TRBV20-1, with 9 nucleotides matching TRBD2. The CDR3 has 14 amino acids. Trimming took 6 bases from V and 7 from J; bases not matched to a gene: 11. Germline CDR1 reads DFQATT; CDR2 reads SNEGSKA (reference sequence). The DNA of the CDR3 is TGCAGTGCCCCCAAGGCGGGGGGGCCGTATACGCAGTATTTT. Its protein is CSAPKAGGPYTQYF.

The chain couples TRBV3-1 to TRBJ1-1; tentatively, D is TRBD1 (5 bases). CDR3 size: 14 residues. Germline V lookup: CDR1 LGHDT, CDR2 YNNKEL (reference sequence). V dropped 1 base and J dropped 4 bases, with 10 bases sitting between them. The CDR3 spells CASSQAGGGTEAFF. The DNA of the CDR3 is TGTGCCAGCAGCCAAGCTGGGGGGGGCACTGAAGCTTTCTTT.

This clonotype was counted ten times or more. The rearrangement links TRBV6-1 to TRBJ2-1; D may match TRBD1 or TRBD2 (6 bases each). The ends were cut back, 5 bases at V and 4 bases at J, with 9 bases in the middle. CDR1 and CDR2 from the germline V gene are MNHNS and SASEGT. The CDR3 spans 13 residues. CDR3 in DNA: TGTGCCAGCAGTCGGAGGGGGTACAATGAGCAGTTCTTC. This sequence encodes CASSRRGYNEQFF.

This clonotype was detected ten times or more. The J gene is TRBJ2-3, the V gene TRBV7-2, with 11 positions matching TRBD2. The CDR3 has 15 amino acids. CDR1 is SGHTA, CDR2 FQGNSA, per germline. Trimming cost V 6 bases and J 4 bases; bases outside gene matches: 6. CDR3 nucleotides: TGTGCCAGCAGTGATAGCGGGAGGGGCCCAGATACGCAGTATTTT. This sequence encodes CASSDSGRGPDTQYF. Combining the CDR3 with reference TRBV7-2 and TRBJ2-3 gives the whole variable domain GAGVSQSPSNKVTEKGKDVELRCDPISGHTALYWYRQSLGQGLEFLIYFQGNSAPDKSGLPSDRFSAERTGGSVSTLTIQRTQQEDSAVYLCASSDSGRGPDTQYFGPGTRLTVL.

This clonotype was seen repeatedly, ten times or more. This rearrangement joins TRBV7-6 to TRBJ2-1, with 11 bases fitting TRBD2. In germline, CDR1 is SGHVS, CDR2 FNYEAQ. The CDR3 is 15 residues long. V trimming: 4 bases; J trimming: 9 bases; junction bases outside the gene matches: 8. The CDR3 reads CASSYSGGGPGEQFF. DNA for the CDR3: TGTGCCAGCAGCTATAGCGGGGGGGGGCCTGGTGAGCAGTTCTTC.

This clonotype was counted many times. V is TRBV28 and J is TRBJ2-7; tentatively, D is TRBD2 (6 bases). The CDR3 loop spans 13 amino acids. Germline CDR1 MDHEN, CDR2 SYDVKM. The CDR3 nucleotides are TGTGCGATCGGGGAGGAGGGCTCCTACGAGCAGTACTTC. Amino acid sequence: CAIGEEGSYEQYF.

This chain's CDR3 is CASSLAPARANVLTF. The CDR3 DNA reads as TGCGCCAGCAGCTTGGCCCCGGCCAGGGCCAACGTCCTGACTTTC. The chain is built from TRBV5-1 and TRBJ2-6; D gene unclear. This CDR3 has 15 residues. V was shortened by 0 bases and J by 5 bases, with 9 bases between the two germline ends. Germline assignment: CDR1 SGHRS and CDR2 YFSETQ.

This clonotype has at least ten counts. The gene calls are TRBV9 and TRBJ2-3; D gene uncertain. The ends were cut back, 4 bases at V and 6 bases at J, with 12 bases in the middle. Germline V gene lookup returns CDR1 SGDLS and CDR2 YYNGEE. CDR3 size: 13 residues. CDR3 nucleotide sequence: TGTGCCAGCAGCCCGTATATTCTCGATACGCAGTATTTT. Protein product: CASSPYILDTQYF.

The V and J genes are TRBV7-2 and TRBJ1-1; a weak D match, TRBD1 (6 bases). The CDR3 has 16 residues. Germline V gives CDR1 SGHTA, CDR2 FQGNSA. Trimming pared 3 bases from V and 4 bases from J, leaving 18 bases between. The CDR3 nucleotides are TGTGCCAGCAGCTTCTCGGGGGGGCGGGGGAGCACTGAAGCTTTCTTT. This codes for CASSFSGGRGSTEAFF.

This clonotype came up many times. The J gene is TRBJ2-2, the V gene TRBV2; 8 bases are shared with TRBD1. Germline lookup yields CDR1 SNHLY and CDR2 FYNNEI. The trim removed 6 bases at V and 6 bases at J, leaving 6 bases unmatched. This CDR3 contains 14 residues. This chain's CDR3 is CASRGVQGAGELFF. The CDR3 nucleotides are TGTGCCAGCAGAGGGGTACAGGGGGCCGGGGAGCTGTTTTTT.

Many counts were recorded for this clonotype. CDR3 loop: CASSPSRGIRDEQYF. The CDR3 nucleotides are TGTGCCAGCAGCCCAAGTCGGGGGATCCGGGACGAGCAGTACTTC. The V gene is TRBV7-9, the J gene TRBJ2-7, with a possible D match to TRBD2 (6 bases). Per germline, CDR1 SEHNR and CDR2 FQNEAQ (reference sequence). There are 15 residues in the CDR3. Deletions cut 5 bases from V and 5 bases from J, with 19 bases between.

This clonotype was seen many times. This chain uses TRBV9 with TRBJ2-5; D unclear. This CDR3 spans 14 amino acids. V lost 0 bases and J 2 bases, leaving 8 bases between the germline ends. Germline V gene data show CDR1 as SGDLS and CDR2 as YYNGEE. DNA of the CDR3: TGTGCCAGCAGCGTAGCTCCCCAGCAAGAGACCCAGTACTTC. Translation: CASSVAPQQETQYF. Full variable domain (rest looked up from reference TRBV9 and TRBJ2-5): DSGVTQTPKHLITATGQRVTLRCSPRSGDLSVYWYQQSLDQGLQFLIQYYNGEERAKGNILERFSAQQFPDLHSELNLSSLELGDSALYFCASSVAPQQETQYFGPGTRLLVL.

This clonotype was seen a handful of times. This chain links TRBV2 with TRBJ2-5, with D perhaps assigned TRBD1 or TRBD2 (6 bases each). V was clipped by 6 bases and J by 4 bases, with 21 bases between them. The CDR3 spans 16 residues. Germline V gene lookup returns CDR1 SNHLY and CDR2 FYNNEI. CDR3 protein: CASSQLPRGPGETQYF. CDR3 coding DNA: TGTGCCAGCAGCCAACTCCCCCGGGGGCCGGGAGAGACCCAGTACTTC.

The chain joins TRBV6-2 or TRBV6-3 to TRBJ2-2; the match to TRBD2 covers 8 bases. The CDR3 loop spans 18 amino acids. V gave up 0 bases and J gave up 0 bases; unmatched junction bases: 6. Germline CDR1 is MNHEY and CDR2 is SVGEGT. The DNA of the CDR3 is TGTGCCAGCAGTTACTCGATTAGCGGGACTACGAACACCGGGGAGCTGTTTTTT. It is translated as CASSYSISGTTNTGELFF.

Many counts were recorded for this clonotype. The genes are TRBV3-1 and TRBJ2-3; D is perhaps TRBD1 or TRBD2 (5 bases each). This CDR3 has 15 residues. CDR1 is LGHDT and CDR2 is YNNKEL in the germline V gene (reference sequence). Trimming cost V 4 bases and J 3 bases, with 14 bases left between them. The CDR3 sequence: CASSRGDFRTDTQYF. In nucleotides, the CDR3 is TGTGCCAGCAGCCGAGGGGATTTTCGTACAGATACGCAGTATTTT.

There are many counts of this clonotype. The chain combines TRBV12-3 or TRBV12-4 with TRBJ2-1, with 9 bases lining up with TRBD2. Losses at the gene ends were 7 bases for V and 5 bases for J; bases not matched to a gene: 9. The length of the CDR3 is 15 residues. The CDR3 is CASTLGTSYNNEQFF. CDR3 DNA: TGTGCCAGCACCCTCGGGACTAGCTATAACAATGAGCAGTTCTTC.